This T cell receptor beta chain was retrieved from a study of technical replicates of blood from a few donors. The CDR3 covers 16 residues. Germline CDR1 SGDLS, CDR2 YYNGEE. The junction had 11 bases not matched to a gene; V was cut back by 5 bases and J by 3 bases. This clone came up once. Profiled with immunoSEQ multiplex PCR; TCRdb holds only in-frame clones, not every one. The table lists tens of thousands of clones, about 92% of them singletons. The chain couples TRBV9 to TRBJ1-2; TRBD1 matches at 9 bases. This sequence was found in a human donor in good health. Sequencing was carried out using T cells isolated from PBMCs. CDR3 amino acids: CASRKGTGNRDYGYTF. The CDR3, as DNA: TGTGCCAGCAGAAAAGGGACAGGGAATCGTGACTATGGCTACACCTTC.